One sample yielded the 16 T cell receptor beta chains listed below, sequenced in a study of T cell repertoires in cytomegalovirus infection (dated by TCRdb to the late 2010s). Sequencing took place on an Illumina HiSeq 1500. TCRdb redid the processing of the public reads, applying fastp at Q25 and MiXCR, and retained in-frame beta chains. Entries are consolidated by CDR3 protein sequence, retaining the most common genes and DNA. Recorded for this sample are some 180,000 distinct CDR3 sequences; nearly 9.5% of them occurred a single time. Together, the top ten hold about 4.2% of the sample. Material: PBMCs. The receptors were gathered from a human donor in good health (CMV status not recorded). Some clones in this sample may be carry-over from other donors' samples.

The chain recombines TRBV9 with TRBJ1-5, with TRBD1 as a possible D gene (5 bases). The CDR3 covers 14 residues. Germline CDR1 and CDR2: SGDLS and YYNGEE. V lost 4 bases to trimming and J lost 2 bases, with 10 bases between them. CDR3 DNA sequence: TGTGCCAGCAGCAGAGGGACTGGCAATCAGCCCCAGCATTTT. It encodes CASSRGTGNQPQHF.

V and J are TRBV7-9 and TRBJ1-3; D not resolved. The CDR3 contains 12 residues. Per germline, CDR1 SEHNR and CDR2 FQNEAQ (reference sequence). V was cut by 5 bases and J by 4 bases, with 6 bases left in between. In DNA form, the CDR3 reads TGTGCCAGCAGCGGAAAAGGAAACACCATATATTTT. Translating gives CASSGKGNTIYF.

This chain joins TRBV4-1 and TRBJ2-1; D may correspond to TRBD1 or TRBD2 (5 bases each). The CDR3 has 15 residues. V shed 1 base and J shed 6 bases, with 13 bases lying between them. Germline V gene data show CDR1 as MGHRA and CDR2 as YSYEKL. The CDR3 spells CASSQVTGLGNEQFF. The CDR3 DNA sequence: TGCGCCAGCAGCCAAGTCACGGGGCTGGGCAATGAGCAGTTCTTC.

This sequence joins TRBV28 and TRBJ1-6; D uncertain. The CDR3 sequence is 14 residues long. Per germline, CDR1 MDHEN and CDR2 SYDVKM. Trimming took 3 bases from V and 14 from J, leaving 17 bases between them. CDR3 amino acids: CASSLNWAPGSLHF. CDR3 nucleotides: TGTGCCAGCAGTTTGAATTGGGCTCCGGGGTCCCTCCACTTT.

There are many counts of this clonotype. This chain joins TRBV6-2 or TRBV6-3 and TRBJ2-1; 7 bases match TRBD2. This CDR3 is built from 18 residues. Germline-derived CDR1 and CDR2 are MNHEY and SVGEGT. V lost 0 bases and J lost 5; bases outside the gene matches: 13. This CDR3 reads CASSYSYSGGRGNNEQFF. DNA of the CDR3: TGTGCCAGCAGTTACTCCTACTCGGGCGGGAGAGGGAACAATGAGCAGTTCTTC.

A few counts support this clonotype. V usage is TRBV6-2 or TRBV6-3 and J usage is TRBJ2-7, with no clear D. V lost 8 bases to trimming and J lost 4 bases, with 6 bases between them. The length of the CDR3 is 10 residues. The germline V gene has CDR1 MNHEY and CDR2 SVGEGT. The DNA of the CDR3 is TGTGCCAGCGGAGAGTACGAGCAGTACTTC. It encodes CASGEYEQYF.

This clonotype was counted ten times or more. V gene TRBV7-2 combines with J gene TRBJ1-4; D uncertain. Trimming stripped 5 bases from V and 10 bases from J, with 11 bases between. The CDR3 is 12 amino acids. Germline values: CDR1 SGHTA, CDR2 FQGNSA. The CDR3 DNA follows: TGTGCCAGCAGCAGTGACCGGCGAAAACTGTTTTTT. It codes for CASSSDRRKLFF.

This clonotype was counted between two and nine times. The genes are TRBV2 and TRBJ2-2; a weak D match, TRBD2 (5 bases). Trimming pared 7 bases from V and 5 bases from J, leaving 14 bases between. This CDR3 has 14 residues. Germline assignment: CDR1 SNHLY and CDR2 FYNNEI. CDR3 residues: CASKVGRRTGELFF. The CDR3 DNA reads as TGTGCCAGCAAAGTCGGACGGAGGACCGGGGAGCTGTTTTTT.

V is TRBV18 and J is TRBJ2-5; D may be TRBD1 (6 bases). Germline V lookup: CDR1 KGHSH, CDR2 LQKENI. With 1 base removed from V and 5 bases from J, the gap between germline ends came to 11 bases. The CDR3 spans 14 residues. The CDR3 bases are TGTGCCAGCTCACCACAGGACAGAGCCGAGACCCAGTACTTC. Protein: CASSPQDRAETQYF.

The CDR3 DNA reads TGTGCCAGCAGCAAAGGGGGATTTGGGCACCCCCCCTCGGGCACTGAAGCTTTCTTT. Its protein is CASSKGGFGHPPSGTEAFF. This chain connects TRBV5-4 to TRBJ1-1; maybe TRBD1 (6 bases). The CDR3 is 19 residues long. The V gene lost 4 bases and the J gene lost 4 bases, with 29 bases spanning the gap. CDR1 and CDR2 from the germline V gene are SGHNT and YYREEE (reference sequence).

A few counts support this clonotype. The V call is TRBV13, the J call TRBJ2-5, with TRBD2 identical over 8 bases. From germline, CDR1 is PRHDT and CDR2 FYEKMQ (reference sequence). The CDR3 totals 15 residues. V lost 3 bases, J lost 4 bases, and 7 bases stayed unmatched. This CDR3 is CASSLSAGGGETQYF. CDR3 DNA: TGTGCCAGCAGCTTGAGTGCGGGGGGCGGAGAGACCCAGTACTTC. Complete variable domain (other parts from reference TRBV13 and TRBJ2-5): AAGVIQSPRHLIKEKRETATLKCYPIPRHDTVYWYQQGPGQDPQFLISFYEKMQSDKGSIPDRFSAQQFSDYHSELNMSSLELGDSALYFCASSLSAGGGETQYFGPGTRLLVL.

This clonotype was recorded at least ten times. The rearrangement uses TRBV28 and TRBJ1-2, with 9 bases matching TRBD1. J gave up 4 bases and V 2 bases, and 2 bases lay outside the gene matches. There are 14 residues in the CDR3. Germline V gives CDR1 MDHEN, CDR2 SYDVKM. In nucleotides, the CDR3 is TGTGCCAGCAGTTTAGGGACAGGGCTCTATGGCTACACCTTC. It yields the protein CASSLGTGLYGYTF.

In this sample, this clonotype turned up many times. The chain uses TRBV19 and TRBJ1-4; TRBD1 is a possible D gene (5 bases). The CDR3 contains 13 residues. V lost 7 bases to trimming and J lost 8 bases, with 14 bases between them. Germline V gene sequence: CDR1 LNHDA, CDR2 SQIVND (reference sequence). CDR3 residues: CASTEGRAEKLFF. CDR3 DNA sequence: TGTGCCAGTACGGAGGGGCGCGCGGAAAAACTGTTTTTT.

Ten or more counts support this clonotype. J is TRBJ2-7 and V is TRBV28; weak D call: TRBD2 (6 bases). Per the germline V gene, CDR1 is MDHEN and CDR2 is SYDVKM. The CDR3 has 16 residues. Between the trimmed V and J ends, which lost 6 bases and 3 bases, there was a span of 21 bases. The DNA of the CDR3 is TGTGCCAGCAGCAACCTTCCTAGCGTCGTAGTCTACGAGCAGTACTTC. Its protein is CASSNLPSVVVYEQYF.

This clonotype has a count of ten or more. This chain connects TRBV20-1 to TRBJ1-5, with D possibly being TRBD1 (5 bases). The germline V gene has CDR1 DFQATT and CDR2 SNEGSKA (reference sequence). The germline V and J ends were trimmed by 0 bases and 1 base, with 13 bases remaining between them. The CDR3 covers 16 residues. The CDR3 protein is CSARDVGRASNQPQHF. The CDR3 coding sequence is TGCAGTGCTAGAGACGTAGGCAGGGCGAGCAATCAGCCCCAGCATTTT.

This clonotype was seen a handful of times. V gene TRBV19 combines with J gene TRBJ2-7; D may match TRBD1 or TRBD2 (5 bases each). Per germline, CDR1 LNHDA and CDR2 SQIVND (reference sequence). The CDR3 contains 14 residues. V lost 4 bases to trimming and J lost 2 bases, with 12 bases between them. The DNA of the CDR3 is TGTGCCAGTAGTAGAGGGGTAAACACCTACGAGCAGTACTTC. Amino acid sequence: CASSRGVNTYEQYF.